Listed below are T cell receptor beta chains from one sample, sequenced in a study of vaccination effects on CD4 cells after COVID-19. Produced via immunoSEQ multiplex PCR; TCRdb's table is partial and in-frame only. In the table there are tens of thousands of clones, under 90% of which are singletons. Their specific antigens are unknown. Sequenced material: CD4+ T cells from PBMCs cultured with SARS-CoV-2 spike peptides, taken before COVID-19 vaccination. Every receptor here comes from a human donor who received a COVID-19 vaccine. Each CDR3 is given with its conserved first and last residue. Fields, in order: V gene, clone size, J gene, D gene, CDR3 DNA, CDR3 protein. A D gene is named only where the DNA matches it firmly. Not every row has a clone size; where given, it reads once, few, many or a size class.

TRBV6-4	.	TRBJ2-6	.	TGTGCCAGCAGTGCTGGGGCCAACGTCCTGACTTTC	CASSAGANVLTF
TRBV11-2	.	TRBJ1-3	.	TGTGCCAGCAGCTTGGGAAACACCATATATTTT	CASSLGNTIYF
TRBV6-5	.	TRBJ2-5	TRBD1	TGTGCCAGCAGTAGGGTGACAGGGTTAGAGACCCAGTACTTC	CASSRVTGLETQYF
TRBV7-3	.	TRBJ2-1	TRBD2	TGTGCCAGCAGCTCCGACCCTAGCGGGGCACAGTTCTTC	CASSSDPSGAQFF
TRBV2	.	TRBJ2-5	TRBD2	TGTGCCAGCAGTGGGACTAGCGGGGAGGGGACCCAGTACTTC	CASSGTSGEGTQYF
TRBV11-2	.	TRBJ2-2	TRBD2	TGTGCCAGCAGCTTAGTAACGGGGGGGAACACCGGGGAGCTGTTTTTT	CASSLVTGGNTGELFF
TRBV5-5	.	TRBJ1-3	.	TGTGCCAGCAGCTTGGCAATGGCCTCTGGAAACACCATATATTTT	CASSLAMASGNTIYF
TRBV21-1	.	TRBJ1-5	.	TGTGCCAGCAGCAGACGCCAGGGTGGGGATCAGCCCCAGCATTTT	CASSRRQGGDQPQHF
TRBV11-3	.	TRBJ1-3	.	TGTGCCAGCAGCTTCAAGGAGGGCGGAAACACCATATATTTT	CASSFKEGGNTIYF
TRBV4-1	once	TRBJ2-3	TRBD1	TGCGCCAGCAGCCAGGACCGGCCGGACAGGGTTTCGGATACGCAGTATTTT	CASSQDRPDRVSDTQYF
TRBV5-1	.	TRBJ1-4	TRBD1	TGCGCCAGCAGCACCACCGGGACAGATAATGAAAAACTGTTTTTT	CASSTTGTDNEKLFF
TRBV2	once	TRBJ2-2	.	TGTGCCAGCAGTGAATTGGGGGGGAACACCGGGGAGCTGTTTTTT	CASSELGGNTGELFF
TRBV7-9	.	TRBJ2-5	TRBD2	TGTGCCAGCAGCTTAGGGGGGGGTCAAGAGACCCAGTACTTC	CASSLGGGQETQYF
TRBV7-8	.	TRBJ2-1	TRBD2	TGTGCCAGCAGCTTAATGGCGATAGCGGGTTACAATGAGCAGTTCTTC	CASSLMAIAGYNEQFF
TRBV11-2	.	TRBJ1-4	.	TGTGCCAGCAGCCAACCCCGGGGGGCAACTAATGAAAAACTGTTTTTT	CASSQPRGATNEKLFF
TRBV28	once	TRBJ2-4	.	TGTGCCAGCAGTTTAGGGGGTTCCGCCAAAAACATTCAGTACTTC	CASSLGGSAKNIQYF
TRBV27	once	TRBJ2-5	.	TGTGCCAGCAGCCGGCCCGGAGGGGGGCGAGAGACCCAGTACTTC	CASSRPGGGRETQYF
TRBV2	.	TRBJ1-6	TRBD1	TGTGCCAGCAAAGTCCGGACAGGCGGGTTGGTTAATTCACCCCTCCACTTT	CASKVRTGGLVNSPLHF
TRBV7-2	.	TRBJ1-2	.	TGTGCCAGCCAAAGGGTGGGGGGGCGAGATGGCTACACCTTC	CASQRVGGRDGYTF
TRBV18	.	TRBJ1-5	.	TGTGCCAGCTCCCAGCAAGCTAGCAATCAGCCCCAGCATTTT	CASSQQASNQPQHF
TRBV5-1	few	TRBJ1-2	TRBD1	TGCGCCAGCAGCTTGCAGGGGGGAGACTATGGCTACACCTTC	CASSLQGGDYGYTF
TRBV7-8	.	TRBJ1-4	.	TGTGCCAGCAGCTCCGCGGGGCGGCCTAATGAAAAACTGTTTTTT	CASSSAGRPNEKLFF
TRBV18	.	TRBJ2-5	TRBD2	TGTGCCAGCTCACCTAGCGGGGGCGACAGCCAAGAGACCCAGTACTTC	CASSPSGGDSQETQYF
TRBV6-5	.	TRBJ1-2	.	TGTGCCAGCAGCGGCGACAGCCCGTATGGCTACACCTTC	CASSGDSPYGYTF
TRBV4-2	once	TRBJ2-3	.	TGTGCCAGCAGCCCAAGTCTGGGACCCACAGATACGCAGTATTTT	CASSPSLGPTDTQYF
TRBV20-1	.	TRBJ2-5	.	TGCAGTGCCAGTCCCTCGAAGACCCAGTACTTC	CSASPSKTQYF
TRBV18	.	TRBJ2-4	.	TGTGCCAGCTCATCGTCACAGGGACGTGTCGGAAACATTCAGTACTTC	CASSSSQGRVGNIQYF
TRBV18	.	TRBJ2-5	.	TGTGCCAGCTCACCGTACCAAGAGACCCAGTACTTC	CASSPYQETQYF
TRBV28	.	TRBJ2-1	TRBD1	TGTGCCAGCAGTTTGCACAGGGGATTCGTGGATGAGCAGTTCTTC	CASSLHRGFVDEQFF
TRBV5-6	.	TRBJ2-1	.	TGTGCCAGCAGGTCCCATCGGTCCAATGAGCAGTTCTTC	CASRSHRSNEQFF
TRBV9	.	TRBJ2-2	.	TGTGCCAGCAGCGCATCAAGTTCCACCGGGGAGCTGTTTTTT	CASSASSSTGELFF
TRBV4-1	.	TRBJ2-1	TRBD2	TGCGCCAGCAGCCAAGACGGGCGGGGGTTCTCCTACAATGAGCAGTTCTTC	CASSQDGRGFSYNEQFF
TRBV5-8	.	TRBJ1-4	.	TGTGCCAGCAGCCCGGAGGGACTTAGGCGCGCTAATGAAAAACTGTTTTTT	CASSPEGLRRANEKLFF
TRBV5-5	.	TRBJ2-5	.	TGTGCCAGCAGCTTGGCGGCAGGGGTTTTGATAGAGACCCAGTACTTC	CASSLAAGVLIETQYF
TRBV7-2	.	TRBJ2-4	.	TGTGCCAGCAGCGTAGGGGGTAGCAAAAACATTCAGTACTTC	CASSVGGSKNIQYF
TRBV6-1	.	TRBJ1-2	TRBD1	TGTGCCAGCAGTGCCACCGGGACAGGGGGCGGGAGTAACTATGGCTACACCTTC	CASSATGTGGGSNYGYTF
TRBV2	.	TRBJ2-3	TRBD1	TGTGCCAGCAGACGAATTCGAGCGGGACAGGGGAGGGATACGCAGTATTTT	CASRRIRAGQGRDTQYF